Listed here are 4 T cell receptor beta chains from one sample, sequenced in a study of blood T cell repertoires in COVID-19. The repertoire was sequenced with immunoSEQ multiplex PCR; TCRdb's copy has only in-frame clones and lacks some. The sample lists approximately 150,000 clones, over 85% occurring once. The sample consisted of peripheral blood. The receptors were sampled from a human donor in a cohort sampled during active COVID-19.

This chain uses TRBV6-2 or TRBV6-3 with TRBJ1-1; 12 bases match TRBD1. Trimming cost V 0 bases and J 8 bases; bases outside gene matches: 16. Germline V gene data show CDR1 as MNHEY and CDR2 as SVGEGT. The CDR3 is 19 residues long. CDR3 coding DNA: TGTGCCAGCAGTTACTCTTTTGGCGGGACAGGGGGCCTAGATCCCGAAGCTTTCTTT. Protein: CASSYSFGGTGGLDPEAFF.

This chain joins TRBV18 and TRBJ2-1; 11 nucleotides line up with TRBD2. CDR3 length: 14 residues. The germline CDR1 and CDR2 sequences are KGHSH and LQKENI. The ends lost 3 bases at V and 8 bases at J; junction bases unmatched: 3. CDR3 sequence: CASSPATSGDEQFF. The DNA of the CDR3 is TGTGCCAGCTCACCGGCGACTAGCGGGGATGAGCAGTTCTTC.

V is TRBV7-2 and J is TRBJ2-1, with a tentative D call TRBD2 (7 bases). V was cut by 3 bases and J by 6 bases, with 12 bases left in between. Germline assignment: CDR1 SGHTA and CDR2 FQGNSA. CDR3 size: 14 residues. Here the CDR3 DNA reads TGTGCCAGCAGCTTGGGGGGGCCAGGCAATGAGCAGTTCTTC. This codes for CASSLGGPGNEQFF.

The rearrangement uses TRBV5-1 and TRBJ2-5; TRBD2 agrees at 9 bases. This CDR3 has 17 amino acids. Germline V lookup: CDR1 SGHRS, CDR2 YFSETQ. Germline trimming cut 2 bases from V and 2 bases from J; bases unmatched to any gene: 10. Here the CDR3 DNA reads TGCGCCAGCAGCTTTCCTGTCCAGCGGGGGGTTCAAGAGACCCAGTACTTC. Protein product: CASSFPVQRGVQETQYF.